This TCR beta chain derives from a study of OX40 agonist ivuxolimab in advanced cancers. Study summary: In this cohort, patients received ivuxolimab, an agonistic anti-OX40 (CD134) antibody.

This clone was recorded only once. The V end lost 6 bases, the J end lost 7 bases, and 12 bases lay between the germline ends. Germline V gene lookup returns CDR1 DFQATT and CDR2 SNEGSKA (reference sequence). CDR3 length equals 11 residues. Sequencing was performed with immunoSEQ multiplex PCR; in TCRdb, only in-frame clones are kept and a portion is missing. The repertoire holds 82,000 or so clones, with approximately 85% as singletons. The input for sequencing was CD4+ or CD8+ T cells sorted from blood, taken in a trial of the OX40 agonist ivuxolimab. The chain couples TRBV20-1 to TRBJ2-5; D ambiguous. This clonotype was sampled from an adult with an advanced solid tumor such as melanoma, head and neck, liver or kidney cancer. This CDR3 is CSAQNIRTQYF. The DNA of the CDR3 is TGCAGTGCCCAAAACATTAGGACCCAGTACTTC.